The following is a T cell receptor (beta chain) sequence with its context. The length of the CDR3 is 14 residues. In germline, CDR1 is MNHNS, CDR2 SASEGT. V shed 2 bases and J shed 6 bases, with 10 bases lying between them. The protocol was immunoSEQ multiplex PCR, while the TCRdb copy is restricted to in-frame clones and leaves out a portion. The profile shows about 160,000 clones, around 94% of them singletons. This sample stems from a study of T cell responses to AZD1222 COVID-19 vaccine. The V and J genes are TRBV6-1 and TRBJ2-2; D perhaps matches TRBD1 (5 bases). The material sequenced was peripheral blood, taken on day 0 of AZD1222 vaccination. This clonotype was sampled from an adult in good health. In DNA form, the CDR3 reads TGTGCCAGCAGTGAACCAGGGCGCGCCGGGGAGCTGTTTTTT. Translated: CASSEPGRAGELFF.